Listed below are T cell receptor beta chains from one sample, sequenced in a study of T cell repertoires in cytomegalovirus infection. These receptors lack a known antigen. From the reads, TCRdb called clonotypes with MiXCR, one entry per CDR3 protein. The repertoire holds some 920,000 distinct CDR3 sequences, with under 40% as singletons. Material: cultured CD8+ T cells from PBMCs, obtained from culture after CMV antigen stimulation. Receptors originate from a human donor in good health (CMV status not recorded). Some clones in this sample may be carry-over from other donors' samples. The CDR3 runs from the conserved cysteine through the conserved F or W. The order of the fields is D gene, J gene, clone size, V gene, CDR3 length, CDR3 DNA, CDR3 protein. A D gene is named only where the DNA matches it firmly. The size entry is marked missing in some rows and otherwise reads once, few, many or a size class.

TRBD2 | TRBJ2-5 | . | TRBV13 | 15 | TGTGCCAGCAGCCTCGAGCGGGGAAGGGGAGAGACCCAGTACTTC | CASSLERGRGETQYF
TRBD1 | TRBJ2-7 | . | TRBV6-5 | 14 | TGTGCCAGCAGTTTCCAGGGGGCGCGGGACGAGCAGTACTTC | CASSFQGARDEQYF
. | TRBJ1-4 | few | TRBV6-6 | 12 | TGTGCCAGCAGCCCCGACAGTGAAAAACTGTTTTTT | CASSPDSEKLFF
. | TRBJ1-4 | . | TRBV28 | 18 | TGTGCCAGCAGTTTGCTTCCAGGAAAACGAGGCTCTAATGAAAAACTGTTTTTT | CASSLLPGKRGSNEKLFF
. | TRBJ1-1 | . | TRBV29-1 | 12 | TGCAGCGTTCCGGGAGGAAACTCTGAAGCTTTCTTT | CSVPGGNSEAFF
. | TRBJ2-7 | . | TRBV25-1 | 13 | TGTGCCAGCGAGCGTCAGGAATCCTACGAGCAGTACTTC | CASERQESYEQYF
TRBD2 | TRBJ2-5 | few | TRBV7-3 | 17 | TGTGCCAGCAGCTTAGAAGAGGTTCGCGGGGGGCTTCTTCCCCAGTACTTC | CASSLEEVRGGLLPQYF
TRBD1 | TRBJ2-7 | . | TRBV7-9 | 15 | TGTGCCAGCAGCGCAAAAAGGACAGGGGACTACGAGCAGTACTTC | CASSAKRTGDYEQYF
. | TRBJ2-3 | . | TRBV12-3/TRBV12-4 | 14 | TGTGCCAGCAGTCATGGACCGATCCGGGATACGCAGTATTTT | CASSHGPIRDTQYF
. | TRBJ1-1 | . | TRBV12-3/TRBV12-4 | 15 | TGTGCCAGCAGTTTAGGGACAGTAGGAACAGGTGAAGCTTTCTTT | CASSLGTVGTGEAFF
TRBD2 | TRBJ2-3 | few | TRBV7-6 | 15 | TGTGCCAGCAGCTTAGGAGCGCGGGGGGGGGATACGCAGTATTTT | CASSLGARGGDTQYF
. | TRBJ2-2 | many | TRBV7-9 | 15 | TGTGCCAGCAGCTTCGTTGACATATTCACCGGGGAGCTGTTTTTT | CASSFVDIFTGELFF
. | TRBJ2-3 | few | TRBV6-1 | 12 | TGTGCCCTTCGGGGAGTCACAGATACGCAGTATTTT | CALRGVTDTQYF
TRBD2 | TRBJ2-5 | few | TRBV7-8 | 18 | TGTGCCAGCAGCCTCTCCACACTAGCGGGGGGGCCGAGGGAGACCCAGTACTTC | CASSLSTLAGGPRETQYF
. | TRBJ2-2 | few | TRBV4-1 | 15 | TGCGCCAGCAGCCGGGGGGGGGGCGCGGCCGGGGAGCTGTTTTTT | CASSRGGGAAGELFF
. | TRBJ2-7 | . | TRBV6-2/TRBV6-3 | 14 | TGTGCCAGCAGTTACGGGACTTTTCACTACGAGCAGTACTTC | CASSYGTFHYEQYF
. | TRBJ2-1 | few | TRBV15 | 16 | TGTGCCACCAGCAGAGCCGCAAGGAGCTCCTACAATGAGCAGTTCTTC | CATSRAARSSYNEQFF
. | TRBJ1-1 | . | TRBV27 | 13 | TGTGCCAGCAGACCGACCGTGTTCACTGAAGCTTTCTTT | CASRPTVFTEAFF